The sequence of this TCR beta chain was determined in a study of neoadjuvant nivolumab and ipilimumab in lung cancer. The assay was immunoSEQ multiplex PCR, and TCRdb's table has in-frame clones only and misses some. The sample lists about 20,000 clones, 60% to 80% seen once, with roughly 8% in the top ten. Germline assignment: CDR1 SGHTA and CDR2 FQGNSA. The CDR3 contains 19 residues. J gave up 6 bases and V 2 bases, and 17 bases lay outside the gene matches. The receptor's source is an adult with non-small cell lung cancer. The material sequenced was tumor tissue, taken after neoadjuvant nivolumab, alone or with ipilimumab, at or shortly before surgery. The V and J genes are TRBV7-2 and TRBJ2-7; 12 bases map to TRBD1. CDR3 protein: CASSLYGTGGTQLLLEQYF. CDR3 in DNA: TGTGCCAGCAGCTTATACGGGACAGGGGGCACCCAACTACTACTCGAGCAGTACTTC. The full variable domain, with the rest looked up from reference TRBV7-2 and TRBJ2-7, is GAGVSQSPSNKVTEKGKDVELRCDPISGHTALYWYRQSLGQGLEFLIYFQGNSAPDKSGLPSDRFSAERTGGSVSTLTIQRTQQEDSAVYLCASSLYGTGGTQLLLEQYFGPGTRLTVT.